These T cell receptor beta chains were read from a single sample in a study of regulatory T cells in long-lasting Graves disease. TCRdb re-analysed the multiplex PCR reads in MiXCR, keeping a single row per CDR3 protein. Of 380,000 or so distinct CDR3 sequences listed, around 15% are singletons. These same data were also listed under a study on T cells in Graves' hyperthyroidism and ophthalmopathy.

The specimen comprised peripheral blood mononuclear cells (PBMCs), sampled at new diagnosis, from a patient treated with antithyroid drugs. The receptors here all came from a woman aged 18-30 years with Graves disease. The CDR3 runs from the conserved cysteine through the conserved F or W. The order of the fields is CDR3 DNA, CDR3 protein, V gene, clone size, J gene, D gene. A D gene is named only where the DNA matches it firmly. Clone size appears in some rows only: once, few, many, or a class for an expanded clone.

CDR3nt: TGTGCCAGCAGCTTAATCCACAGGGTCGATGGGGCCAACGTCCTGACTTTC
CDR3aa: CASSLIHRVDGANVLTF
v_gene: TRBV7-3
abundance: few
j_gene: TRBJ2-6
d_gene: NA

CDR3nt: TGTGCCAGCAGTTCCTCCACCGGGGAGCTGTTTTTT
CDR3aa: CASSSSTGELFF
v_gene: TRBV12-3/TRBV12-4
abundance: NA
j_gene: TRBJ2-2
d_gene: NA

CDR3nt: TGCAGTGCTAGAGAGGTTCGGCGCCAAGAGACCCAGTACTTC
CDR3aa: CSAREVRRQETQYF
v_gene: TRBV20-1
abundance: many
j_gene: TRBJ2-5
d_gene: NA

CDR3nt: TGTGCCTGGAGGGAGAGGGGACGGGGCCAAGAGACCCAGTACTTC
CDR3aa: CAWRERGRGQETQYF
v_gene: TRBV30
abundance: many
j_gene: TRBJ2-5
d_gene: NA

CDR3nt: TGCAGCGTTGAAGGGGGTTCGGAACCGAACTATTACAATGAGCAGTTCTTC
CDR3aa: CSVEGGSEPNYYNEQFF
v_gene: TRBV29-1
abundance: NA
j_gene: TRBJ2-1
d_gene: NA

CDR3nt: TGTGCCAGCTCACCCGACGGGGGGTTCTCTGGGGCCAACGTCCTGACTTTC
CDR3aa: CASSPDGGFSGANVLTF
v_gene: TRBV18
abundance: few
j_gene: TRBJ2-6
d_gene: TRBD2

CDR3nt: TGTGCCAGCAGCGAAAGGCGCAGGGTTGGGGATACGCAGTATTTT
CDR3aa: CASSERRRVGDTQYF
v_gene: TRBV6-2/TRBV6-3
abundance: NA
j_gene: TRBJ2-3
d_gene: NA

CDR3nt: TGTGCCAGCAGCAAACAGGGTCAGGGGGAGACCCAGTACTTC
CDR3aa: CASSKQGQGETQYF
v_gene: TRBV7-2
abundance: few
j_gene: TRBJ2-5
d_gene: NA

CDR3nt: TGCAGTGCGGACGGGAGGGCGAACGAGCAGTACTTC
CDR3aa: CSADGRANEQYF
v_gene: TRBV20-1
abundance: many
j_gene: TRBJ2-7
d_gene: TRBD2

CDR3nt: TGTGCCAGTAGCCTCAAACCGCGGGGACCCTCCTACACAGATACGCAGTATTTT
CDR3aa: CASSLKPRGPSYTDTQYF
v_gene: TRBV19
abundance: few
j_gene: TRBJ2-3
d_gene: NA

CDR3nt: TGTGCCAGCAGAACGAGGGGTGTGAGCAATCAGCCCCAGCATTTT
CDR3aa: CASRTRGVSNQPQHF
v_gene: TRBV28
abundance: many
j_gene: TRBJ1-5
d_gene: NA

CDR3nt: TGTGCCAGCAGGGGACAGGGGCTGGGTACCGGGGAGCTGTTTTTT
CDR3aa: CASRGQGLGTGELFF
v_gene: TRBV27
abundance: NA
j_gene: TRBJ2-2
d_gene: TRBD1

CDR3nt: TGTGCCAGCAGTCGACAGGGGGAGGACACTGAAGCTTTCTTT
CDR3aa: CASSRQGEDTEAFF
v_gene: TRBV6-1
abundance: NA
j_gene: TRBJ1-1
d_gene: TRBD1

CDR3nt: TGTGCCAGCAGGCAGCGGGGGGGCCCCCACAATGAGCAGTTCTTC
CDR3aa: CASRQRGGPHNEQFF
v_gene: TRBV12-3/TRBV12-4
abundance: NA
j_gene: TRBJ2-1
d_gene: TRBD2

CDR3nt: TGTGCCAGCAGTTCCATTGAGAATACCGGGGAGCTGTTTTTT
CDR3aa: CASSSIENTGELFF
v_gene: TRBV27
abundance: NA
j_gene: TRBJ2-2
d_gene: NA

CDR3nt: TGTGCCAGCAGTCGTTGGACAGGGAATTCACCCCTCCACTTT
CDR3aa: CASSRWTGNSPLHF
v_gene: TRBV2
abundance: many
j_gene: TRBJ1-6
d_gene: TRBD1

CDR3nt: TGTGCCAGCAGTGGTCAGACGGGAGAGACCCAGTACTTC
CDR3aa: CASSGQTGETQYF
v_gene: TRBV2
abundance: few
j_gene: TRBJ2-5
d_gene: NA

CDR3nt: TGTGCCAGCAGCCCGGGGGGGTCGCCCTTCAGCTCTGGGGCCAACGTCCTGACTTTC
CDR3aa: CASSPGGSPFSSGANVLTF
v_gene: TRBV5-4
abundance: NA
j_gene: TRBJ2-6
d_gene: TRBD2

CDR3nt: TGTGCCAGCAGCACCCGGCCGGGACTAGCGGAACGCACAGATACGCAGTATTTT
CDR3aa: CASSTRPGLAERTDTQYF
v_gene: TRBV3-1
abundance: NA
j_gene: TRBJ2-3
d_gene: TRBD2

CDR3nt: TGTGCCACCGGTGGGACAGGGGGCTTTGAGACCCAGTACTTC
CDR3aa: CATGGTGGFETQYF
v_gene: TRBV24-1
abundance: NA
j_gene: TRBJ2-5
d_gene: TRBD1

CDR3nt: TGTGCCAGCAGTGAATCCTACGAGCAGTACTTC
CDR3aa: CASSESYEQYF
v_gene: TRBV6-2/TRBV6-3
abundance: many
j_gene: TRBJ2-7
d_gene: NA

CDR3nt: TGTGCCAGCAGTTACTCGGCGGGGGGGCGCCGAGAGACCCAGTACTTC
CDR3aa: CASSYSAGGRRETQYF
v_gene: TRBV6-5
abundance: many
j_gene: TRBJ2-5
d_gene: TRBD2

CDR3nt: TGTGCCAGCAGTTCTGGGTCTAACACTGAAGCTTTCTTT
CDR3aa: CASSSGSNTEAFF
v_gene: TRBV28
abundance: many
j_gene: TRBJ1-1
d_gene: NA

CDR3nt: TGTGCCAGCAGCTTCAGAGGATGGAATTCACCCCTCCACTTT
CDR3aa: CASSFRGWNSPLHF
v_gene: TRBV14
abundance: NA
j_gene: TRBJ1-6
d_gene: NA

CDR3nt: TGTGCCTGGAGTTTCTCCTATGGCTACACCTTC
CDR3aa: CAWSFSYGYTF
v_gene: TRBV30
abundance: many
j_gene: TRBJ1-2
d_gene: NA

CDR3nt: TGTGCCAGCAGCCGTTCAATAGCGGGAGGTGCAGATACGCAGTATTTT
CDR3aa: CASSRSIAGGADTQYF
v_gene: TRBV7-9
abundance: many
j_gene: TRBJ2-3
d_gene: TRBD2

CDR3nt: TGCGCCAGCAGTGAGCCAACTAGCGGGGCCAAAAACATTCAGTACTTC
CDR3aa: CASSEPTSGAKNIQYF
v_gene: TRBV10-2
abundance: NA
j_gene: TRBJ2-4
d_gene: TRBD2

CDR3nt: TGTGCCAGCAGTGAGGGACAGCCCCCAGGGGCCCAGTACTTC
CDR3aa: CASSEGQPPGAQYF
v_gene: TRBV2
abundance: many
j_gene: TRBJ2-5
d_gene: TRBD1

CDR3nt: TGCAGTGCTTCTATAGCGGGGGGAGGAGAGACCCAGTACTTC
CDR3aa: CSASIAGGGETQYF
v_gene: TRBV20-1
abundance: few
j_gene: TRBJ2-5
d_gene: TRBD2

CDR3nt: TGTGCCAGCTCACCACTAATGGGACAGGGAGGCAATGAGCAGTTCTTC
CDR3aa: CASSPLMGQGGNEQFF
v_gene: TRBV18
abundance: few
j_gene: TRBJ2-1
d_gene: TRBD1

CDR3nt: TGTGCCAGCAGGCCCGGGACAGGGTTTATGAATTCACCCCTCCACTTT
CDR3aa: CASRPGTGFMNSPLHF
v_gene: TRBV2
abundance: many
j_gene: TRBJ1-6
d_gene: TRBD1

CDR3nt: TGCGCCAGCAGCCAGGACGGACATAATTCACCCCTCCACTTT
CDR3aa: CASSQDGHNSPLHF
v_gene: TRBV5-1
abundance: NA
j_gene: TRBJ1-6
d_gene: NA

CDR3nt: TGTGCCAGCAGCCTTCTTTCGGGACAGGGGGTCCACGAGCAGTACTTC
CDR3aa: CASSLLSGQGVHEQYF
v_gene: TRBV5-6
abundance: NA
j_gene: TRBJ2-7
d_gene: TRBD1

CDR3nt: TGTGCCTGGAGGCTTGGACTAGCGGGCTACGAGCAGTACTTC
CDR3aa: CAWRLGLAGYEQYF
v_gene: TRBV30
abundance: few
j_gene: TRBJ2-7
d_gene: TRBD2

CDR3nt: TGTGCCAGCACTCGGACTAGCGGGACCCTAAGCTCCTACGAGCAGTACTTC
CDR3aa: CASTRTSGTLSSYEQYF
v_gene: TRBV6-1
abundance: few
j_gene: TRBJ2-7
d_gene: TRBD2

CDR3nt: TGTGCCAGCAGTTTAGTAACAGGGAAGGCCTATGGCTACACCTTC
CDR3aa: CASSLVTGKAYGYTF
v_gene: TRBV28
abundance: many
j_gene: TRBJ1-2
d_gene: NA

CDR3nt: TGTGCCAGCAGTGAACTGGTGACAGCCTATCAGCCCCAGCATTTT
CDR3aa: CASSELVTAYQPQHF
v_gene: TRBV6-1
abundance: few
j_gene: TRBJ1-5
d_gene: NA